These 32 T cell receptor beta chains were sequenced from one sample in a study of human T cells and chemical hapten exposure. TCRdb fed the RACE reads into MiXCR, producing one record per CDR3 protein. The sample has fewer than 100,000 distinct CDR3 sequences, roughly 10% seen once; the top ten hold approximately 1.4%. Time point: patch test 2, 6 weeks after DPC sensitization. Treatment specified: therapeutic diphenylcyclopropenone sensitization with weekly scalp DPC. The sequenced sample was whole blood, obtained in connection with sensitization to the hapten diphenylcyclopropenone (DPC). The receptors here all came from a young man with alopecia areata. Some clones in this sample may be carry-over from other donors' samples.

This clonotype was seen ten or more times. The V call is TRBV28, the J call TRBJ1-1; 7 nucleotides match TRBD1. CDR3 length: 14 residues. The V gene end was trimmed by 5 bases and the J gene end by 3 bases; junction bases not matched to a gene: 6. CDR1 is MDHEN and CDR2 is SYDVKM in the germline V gene. The CDR3 nucleotides are TGTGCCAGCAGTGTTGACAGGGTGTACACTGAAGCTTTCTTT. This codes for CASSVDRVYTEAFF.

This clonotype has more than one count but fewer than ten. CDR3 residues: CASKAPAGGHEQFF. CDR3 DNA: TGTGCCAGCAAGGCCCCAGCGGGGGGACATGAGCAGTTCTTC. This chain connects TRBV7-2 to TRBJ2-1, with 9 bases matching TRBD2. The CDR3 spans 14 residues. V dropped 7 bases and J dropped 8; count of bases not matched to a gene: 9. CDR1 and CDR2 (germline): SGHTA, FQGNSA. The complete variable domain, with remaining parts taken from reference TRBV7-2 and TRBJ2-1, reads GAGVSQSPSNKVTEKGKDVELRCDPISGHTALYWYRQSLGQGLEFLIYFQGNSAPDKSGLPSDRFSAERTGGSVSTLTIQRTQQEDSAVYLCASKAPAGGHEQFFGPGTRLTVL.

This chain uses TRBV7-2 with TRBJ1-2; D may be TRBD1 (5 bases). This CDR3 is built from 15 residues. The germline V and J ends were trimmed by 7 bases and 5 bases, with 20 bases remaining between them. Per germline, CDR1 SGHTA and CDR2 FQGNSA. Written as DNA, the CDR3 is TGTGCCAGCACCAGGGTTGGCTCGGAAAATTATGGCTACACCTTC. It specifies CASTRVGSENYGYTF.

The CDR3 DNA reads TGTGCCAGCAGCTTGTACCTGCCGGGCACTGAAGCTTTCTTT. It translates to CASSLYLPGTEAFF. V is TRBV5-4 and J is TRBJ1-1; D uncertain. The V end was cut by 1 base, the J end by 4 bases, with 11 bases between. The V gene's germline CDR1 is SGHNT and CDR2 YYREEE (reference sequence). The CDR3 runs 14 residues.

The genes are TRBV10-2 and TRBJ1-5, with 9 bases aligning to TRBD1. Germline V gene sequence: CDR1 WSHSY, CDR2 SAAADI. The J segment lost 7 bases and the V segment lost 4 bases, leaving 11 bases of the junction unmatched. The CDR3 runs to 16 residues. The CDR3 nucleotides read TGCGCCAGCAGTGCAAAACAGGGGGCGGGGAGGCAGCCCCAGCATTTT. It encodes CASSAKQGAGRQPQHF.

The chain has TRBV7-7 and TRBJ2-2; a possible D gene is TRBD2 (6 bases). Germline CDR1 reads SSHAT; CDR2 reads FNYEAQ (reference sequence). Trimming cost V 11 bases and J 0 bases, with 13 bases left between them. This CDR3 region has 14 residues. The CDR3 is CAGGAGSNTGELFF. CDR3 in DNA: TGTGCCGGCGGGGCAGGGTCGAACACCGGGGAGCTGTTTTTT.

This clonotype was found many times. The J gene is TRBJ2-5, the V gene TRBV7-9; perhaps TRBD1 as D (5 bases). With 5 bases removed from V and 2 bases from J, the gap between germline ends came to 24 bases. CDR3 size: 18 residues. Germline loops: CDR1 SEHNR, CDR2 FQNEAQ (reference sequence). Here the CDR3 reads CASSPRLGVVWGQETQYF. The CDR3 nucleotides read TGTGCCAGCAGCCCTCGCTTAGGGGTGGTTTGGGGACAAGAGACCCAGTACTTC.

This clonotype has just one count. The chain employs TRBV6-2 or TRBV6-3 and TRBJ1-4; D is unresolved. The germline gives CDR1 MNHEY, CDR2 SVGEGT. The ends were cut back, 3 bases at V and 8 bases at J, with 16 bases in the middle. This CDR3 region has 15 residues. CDR3 sequence: CASSYIGDQDEKLFF. CDR3 nucleotide sequence: TGTGCCAGCAGTTATATCGGGGATCAAGACGAAAAACTGTTTTTT.

This chain connects TRBV29-1 to TRBJ1-1; D remains unclear. CDR3 length: 10 amino acids. V lost 1 base and J 6 bases, leaving 3 bases between the germline ends. Germline V gene sequence: CDR1 SQVTM, CDR2 ANQGSEA. CDR3 sequence: CSVEAAEAFF. The CDR3, as DNA: TGCAGCGTTGAAGCTGCTGAAGCTTTCTTT. The full variable domain, rest sourced from reference TRBV29-1 and TRBJ1-1, is SAVISQKPSRDICQRGTSLTIQCQVDSQVTMMFWYRQQPGQSLTLIATANQGSEATYESGFVIDKFPISRPNLTFSTLTVSNMSPEDSSIYLCSVEAAEAFFGQGTRLTVV.

A few counts support this clonotype. This chain joins TRBV18 and TRBJ1-1; a weak D match, TRBD1 (5 bases). CDR3 length: 12 amino acids. Trimming stripped 5 bases from V and 5 bases from J, with 9 bases between. Germline CDR1 is KGHSH and CDR2 is LQKENI. The CDR3 loop is CASSMGGTEAFF. The CDR3, as DNA: TGTGCCAGCTCAATGGGGGGGACTGAAGCTTTCTTT.

This clonotype appeared many times. This chain uses TRBV11-3 with TRBJ2-3; D not resolved. The germline V gene encodes CDR1 SGHNT and CDR2 YENEEA. Trimming took off 0 bases at V and 7 bases at J, with 14 bases between the two ends. There are 15 residues in the CDR3. The DNA for the CDR3 is TGTGCCAGCAGCTTAGATTTTCCCCCCACGAATACGCAGTATTTT. Translated, it gives CASSLDFPPTNTQYF.

This clonotype was counted only a few times. The chain joins TRBV12-5 to TRBJ2-3; unclear D gene. The CDR3 covers 13 residues. Trimming pared 3 bases from V and 3 bases from J, leaving 7 bases between. CDR1 is LGHNT, CDR2 FRNRAP, per germline. The DNA for the CDR3 is TGTGCTAGTGGTTTCGGGCAGACAGATACGCAGTATTTT. Its translation is CASGFGQTDTQYF. The whole variable domain, remainder taken from reference TRBV12-5 and TRBJ2-3, is DARVTQTPRHKVTEMGQEVTMRCQPILGHNTVFWYRQTMMQGLELLAYFRNRAPLDDSGMPKDRFSAEMPDATLATLKIQPSEPRDSAVYFCASGFGQTDTQYFGPGTRLTVL.

Many counts were recorded for this clonotype. J is TRBJ1-2 and V is TRBV29-1, with TRBD1 matching 7 bases. The germline CDR1 and CDR2 sequences are SQVTM and ANQGSEA. The V segment lost 4 bases and the J segment 4 bases; nucleotides outside the gene matches: 6. The CDR3 has 13 residues. This CDR3 reads CSVGQTGPYGYTF. CDR3 in DNA: TGCAGCGTTGGACAGACAGGGCCCTATGGCTACACCTTC. Together with reference TRBV29-1 and TRBJ1-2, the CDR3 gives the full variable domain: SAVISQKPSRDICQRGTSLTIQCQVDSQVTMMFWYRQQPGQSLTLIATANQGSEATYESGFVIDKFPISRPNLTFSTLTVSNMSPEDSSIYLCSVGQTGPYGYTFGSGTRLTVV.

This clonotype was recorded a few times. The V gene is TRBV10-3, the J gene TRBJ1-6; a possible D gene is TRBD1 (5 bases). Looked up from germline, CDR1 is ENHRY and CDR2 is SYGVKD. The CDR3 totals 12 residues. V lost 10 bases, J lost 6 bases, and 10 bases lay in between. CDR3 residues: CASGGANSPLHF. The CDR3 region has the DNA TGTGCCAGTGGCGGGGCTAATTCACCCCTCCACTTT.

This clonotype was seen at least ten times. The V gene is TRBV6-1, the J gene TRBJ1-3, with D perhaps matching TRBD1 (5 bases). V lost 0 bases and J 0 bases, leaving 12 bases between the germline ends. The CDR3 is 17 residues long. Germline CDR1 is MNHNS and CDR2 is SASEGT. The CDR3: CASSEALVGASGNTIYF. DNA for the CDR3: TGTGCCAGCAGTGAAGCGCTTGTCGGGGCCTCTGGAAACACCATATATTTT.

About this clonotype itself: A much larger clonotype is one base distant, so this may be a read error. The rearrangement uses TRBV4-2 and TRBJ1-1; no firm D call. This CDR3 comprises 12 residues. CDR1 and CDR2 (germline): LGHNA, YNFKEQ. CDR3 protein: CASSQDFSEAIF. CDR3 bases: TGTGCCAGCAGCCAAGATTTCTCTGAAGCTATCTTT.

V gene TRBV20-1 combines with J gene TRBJ2-2, with D unclear. The germline CDR1 and CDR2 sequences are DFQATT and SNEGSKA (reference sequence). Trimming stripped 2 bases from V and 2 bases from J, with 6 bases between. This CDR3 spans 13 amino acids. The CDR3 sequence is CSARIDNTGELFF. CDR3 nucleotides: TGCAGTGCTAGAATAGATAACACCGGGGAGCTGTTTTTT.

The table lists this clonotype with a few counts. The genes are TRBV9 and TRBJ2-1; 12 bases are shared with TRBD2. The V and J ends lost 7 bases and 4 bases, in that order; junction bases with no gene match: 9. In germline, CDR1 is SGDLS, CDR2 YYNGEE. The CDR3 runs to 16 residues. Here the CDR3 reads CASGHRTSGAYNEQFF. For the CDR3, the DNA is TGTGCCAGCGGCCATAGGACTAGCGGGGCATACAATGAGCAGTTCTTC.

Only a few counts were recorded for this clonotype. The chain is built from TRBV6-5 and TRBJ2-2, with D maybe TRBD2 (6 bases). There are 15 residues in the CDR3. Per germline, CDR1 MNHEY and CDR2 SVGAGI. Trimming removed 4 bases at V and 1 base at J, with 10 bases between. In DNA, the CDR3 is TGTGCCAGCAGTTGGGGAGGTGAGAACACCGGGGAGCTGTTTTTT. Its translation: CASSWGGENTGELFF.

This clonotype has at least ten counts. The rearrangement uses TRBV6-2 or TRBV6-3 and TRBJ2-7, with TRBD1 as a possible D gene (6 bases). CDR1 is MNHEY, CDR2 SVGEGT, per germline. The CDR3 is made up of 15 amino acids. V was trimmed by 4 bases and J by 3 bases, leaving 16 bases between them. CDR3 nucleotides: TGTGCCAGCAGTTCTCCGACAGGCCCTTACTACGAGCAGTACGTC. Translating gives CASSSPTGPYYEQYV.

The chain carries TRBV7-3 and TRBJ2-2; TRBD1 or TRBD2 may be the D gene (5 bases each). V dropped 5 bases and J dropped 0 bases, with 16 bases sitting between them. Germline values: CDR1 SGHTA, CDR2 FQGTGA. The CDR3 consists of 17 residues. Written as DNA, the CDR3 is TGTGCCAGCAGCGCACCCCCGGGACCCACGAACACCGGGGAGCTGTTTTTT. This codes for CASSAPPGPTNTGELFF. The whole variable domain, filled in from reference TRBV7-3 and TRBJ2-2, reads GAGVSQTPSNKVTEKGKYVELRCDPISGHTALYWYRQSLGQGPEFLIYFQGTGAADDSGLPNDRFFAVRPEGSVSTLKIQRTERGDSAVYLCASSAPPGPTNTGELFFGEGSRLTVL.

This clonotype was observed a few times. The rearrangement uses TRBV29-1 and TRBJ2-7; D is perhaps TRBD1 (6 bases). CDR1 is SQVTM, CDR2 ANQGSEA, per germline. The CDR3 is 13 amino acids. V lost 6 bases to trimming and J lost 0 bases, with 12 bases between them. Here the CDR3 DNA reads TGCAGCGTGGGGGACAAGGGCTCCTACGAGCAGTACGTC. This sequence encodes CSVGDKGSYEQYV.

This clonotype has more than one count but fewer than ten. The chain carries TRBV7-2 and TRBJ2-1, with D possibly being TRBD1 (6 bases). The CDR3 totals 16 residues. With 2 bases removed from V and 4 bases from J, the gap between germline ends came to 15 bases. Germline loops: CDR1 SGHTA, CDR2 FQGNSA. Here the CDR3 DNA reads TGTGCCAGCAGCTTATCACAGGGTGTATCGTACAATGAGCAGTTCTTC. Residues: CASSLSQGVSYNEQFF.

This chain connects TRBV4-3 to TRBJ1-5; unclear D gene. The ends were cut back, 0 bases at V and 2 bases at J, with 8 bases in the middle. The CDR3 is 15 amino acids. CDR1 and CDR2 from the germline V gene are LGHNA and YSLEER. The CDR3 DNA sequence: TGCGCCAGCAGCCAAGATCCGCAAGGCAATCAGCCCCAGCATTTT. Residues: CASSQDPQGNQPQHF.

This clonotype was seen at least ten times. The chain carries TRBV4-3 and TRBJ1-5; tentatively, D is TRBD1 (6 bases). The CDR3 extends over 14 amino acids. The germline V gene has CDR1 LGHNA and CDR2 YSLEER. V was pared by 2 bases and J by 5 bases, with 10 bases between. CDR3 protein: CASSQTGNDQPQHF. DNA of the CDR3: TGCGCCAGCAGCCAAACAGGGAATGATCAGCCCCAGCATTTT.

This clonotype was observed many times. The V gene is TRBV9, the J gene TRBJ2-5, with 7 bases fitting TRBD2. With V trimmed by 3 bases and J by 5 bases, 19 bases remained unmatched. CDR1 and CDR2 (germline): SGDLS, YYNGEE. This CDR3 has 18 amino acids. The CDR3 bases are TGTGCCAGCAGCGATGCCTCTGCCCGGGCGGGGGTTGATGAGACCCAGTACTTC. Residues: CASSDASARAGVDETQYF.

This clonotype was seen ten or more times. The chain recombines TRBV7-9 with TRBJ1-1; no definite D call. The V gene lost 1 base and the J gene lost 5 bases, with 2 bases spanning the gap. The CDR3 runs 11 residues. Germline V gives CDR1 SEHNR, CDR2 FQNEAQ (reference sequence). The CDR3 reads CASSLGTEAFF. The CDR3 nucleotides read TGTGCCAGCAGCTTAGGGACTGAAGCTTTCTTT.

This clonotype occurred many times. V usage is TRBV28 and J usage is TRBJ1-4, with a tentative D call TRBD1 (6 bases). From germline, CDR1 is MDHEN and CDR2 SYDVKM. V gave up 8 bases and J gave up 10 bases, with 23 bases separating them. This CDR3 is built from 15 residues. The CDR3: CASHSSSSGVGKLFF. Here the CDR3 DNA reads TGTGCCAGCCACTCGTCCTCTTCAGGGGTTGGAAAACTGTTTTTT. Drawing the rest from reference TRBV28 and TRBJ1-4, the complete variable domain is DVKVTQSSRYLVKRTGEKVFLECVQDMDHENMFWYRQDPGLGLRLIYFSYDVKMKEKGDIPEGYSVSREKKERFSLILESASTNQTSMYLCASHSSSSGVGKLFFGSGTQLSVL.

The chain joins TRBV11-1 to TRBJ2-6; TRBD1 is a possible D gene (6 bases). V lost 2 bases and J 4 bases, leaving 18 bases between the germline ends. The germline CDR1 and CDR2 sequences are SGHAT and FQDESV (reference sequence). CDR3 size: 18 residues. The CDR3 coding sequence is TGTGCCAGCAGCTTAAAAGACAGGTTGTTGTCGGGGGCCAACGTCCTGACTTTC. Encoded protein: CASSLKDRLLSGANVLTF.

This clonotype was detected a few times. The CDR3, as DNA: TGTGCCAGCAGAAGAGAGACCCAGTACTTC. Translating it yields CASRRETQYF. The chain couples TRBV21-1 to TRBJ2-5. TRBV21-1 has pseudogene status. The CDR3 consists of 10 residues.

This clonotype was detected many times. The chain combines TRBV2 with TRBJ2-7, with TRBD1 as a possible D gene (6 bases). V was cut by 4 bases and J by 1 base, with 11 bases left in between. This CDR3 spans 14 amino acids. CDR1 and CDR2 from the germline V gene are SNHLY and FYNNEI. The CDR3 loop is CASSATTGSYEQYF. CDR3 DNA: TGTGCCAGCAGTGCAACGACAGGTTCCTACGAGCAGTACTTC.

The V gene is TRBV4-1, the J gene TRBJ1-1; D ambiguous. The germline gives CDR1 MGHRA, CDR2 YSYEKL. With 5 bases removed from V and 6 bases from J, the gap between germline ends came to 13 bases. The CDR3 runs 13 residues. The CDR3 protein is CASSDDVGAEAFF. CDR3 DNA sequence: TGCGCCAGCAGCGACGACGTCGGCGCTGAAGCTTTCTTT.